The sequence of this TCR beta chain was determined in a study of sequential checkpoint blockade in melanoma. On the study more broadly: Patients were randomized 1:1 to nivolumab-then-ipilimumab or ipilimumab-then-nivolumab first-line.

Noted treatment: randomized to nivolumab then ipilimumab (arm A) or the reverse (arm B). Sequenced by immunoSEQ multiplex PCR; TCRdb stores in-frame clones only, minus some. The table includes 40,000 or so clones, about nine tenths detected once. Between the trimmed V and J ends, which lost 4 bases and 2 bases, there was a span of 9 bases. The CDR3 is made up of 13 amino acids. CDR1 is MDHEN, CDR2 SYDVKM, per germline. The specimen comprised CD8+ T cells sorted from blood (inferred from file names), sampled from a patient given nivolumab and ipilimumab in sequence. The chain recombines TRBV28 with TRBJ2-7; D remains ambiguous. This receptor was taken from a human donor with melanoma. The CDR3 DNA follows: TGTGCCAGCAGTTCGCTCGCAGCCTACGAGCAGTACTTC. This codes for CASSSLAAYEQYF. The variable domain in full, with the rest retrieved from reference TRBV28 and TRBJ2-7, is DVKVTQSSRYLVKRTGEKVFLECVQDMDHENMFWYRQDPGLGLRLIYFSYDVKMKEKGDIPEGYSVSREKKERFSLILESASTNQTSMYLCASSSLAAYEQYFGPGTRLTVT.